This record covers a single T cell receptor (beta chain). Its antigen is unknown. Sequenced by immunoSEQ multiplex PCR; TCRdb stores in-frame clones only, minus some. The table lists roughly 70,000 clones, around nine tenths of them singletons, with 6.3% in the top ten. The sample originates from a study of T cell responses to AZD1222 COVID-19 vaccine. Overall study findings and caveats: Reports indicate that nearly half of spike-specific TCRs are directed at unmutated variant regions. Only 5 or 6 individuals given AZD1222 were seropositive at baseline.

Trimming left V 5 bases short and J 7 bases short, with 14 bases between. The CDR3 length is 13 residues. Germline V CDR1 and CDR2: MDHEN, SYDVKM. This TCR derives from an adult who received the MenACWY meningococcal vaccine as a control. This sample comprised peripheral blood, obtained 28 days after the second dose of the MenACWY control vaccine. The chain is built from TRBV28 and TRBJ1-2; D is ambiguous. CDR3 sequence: CASSPLHESGYTF. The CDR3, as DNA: TGTGCCAGCAGTCCGCTCCATGAGAGTGGCTACACCTTC.